This TCR beta chain was obtained from a study of blood T cells in healthy people across ages. Study-wide findings and caveats: Across the age range, TCR beta diversity per million T cells fell in a roughly linear way. Both higher diversity and more naive CD4+ cells marked long-lived donors when set against aged donors. Researchers judged that diversity estimates from one million T cells fell short of true values.

Combining a sample-barcoded 5' primer with a J-beta primer mix, a second PCR ran for about 6 to 12 cycles. Each single sample gave us at least 2.5 million CDR3-containing paired-end reads. TCRdb reprocessed the 5' RACE reads with MiXCR, giving one entry per CDR3 protein. The sample yields around 850,000 distinct CDR3 sequences, 30% to 45% seen once. Comments on this clonotype: Its antigen is not identified.

Trimming cost V 4 bases and J 10 bases; bases outside gene matches: 6. Germline V gene data show CDR1 as SGHNT and CDR2 as YYREEE (reference sequence). The CDR3 contains 13 residues. Sequenced: blood. The J gene is TRBJ2-1, the V gene TRBV5-4; 9 bases are a match to TRBD1. This receptor was identified in a man younger than 35 in good health. The CDR3 here is CASSPRQGEEQFF. CDR3 bases: TGTGCCAGCAGCCCCAGACAGGGGGAAGAGCAGTTCTTC.